The source of this TCR beta chain is a study of blood T cells in healthy people across ages (dated by TCRdb to the mid-2010s). In the study overall: Template switching captured roughly one uniquely barcoded TCR beta cDNA molecule per two T cells in model experiments. To avoid experimental bias, donors of different ages were randomly spread across the sequencing lanes. Donors were grouped into four age groups: young (average roughly 15 years), middle-aged (about 38), aged (approximately 67) and long-lived (approximately 78). Using the same blood draw, the study looked at two additional independent replicas of 1 million unique cDNA reads for two donors, one aged 18 to 30 and the other aged 80 or older. Using deep sequencing normalized with unique cDNA molecular identifiers, the study measured how TCR beta repertoire diversity changes with age.

There are many counts of this clonotype. This receptor's antigen is unknown. The record has no base qualities; no much larger clone is one base away. Donors were approximately 42 systemically healthy Caucasian individuals from Russia aged roughly 6 to 90 years. About 10 milliliters of peripheral blood were collected from each donor into EDTA-treated Vacutainer tubes. PBMCs were isolated by Ficoll-Paque density-gradient centrifugation, with at least 7 million obtained per sample. Trizol reagent was used to extract total RNA from PBMCs, with at least 5 micrograms per sample. For every donor, flow cytometry on a PBMC aliquot measured the percentage of naive CD45RAhigh/CD27high T cells. Libraries came from 5' RACE. The sequencer was an Illumina HiSeq 2500. A second PCR of about 7 to 12 cycles was run with a J-beta primer mix and a sample-barcoded 5' primer. Each TCR beta cDNA molecule received a unique molecular identifier from a template-switch 5' adaptor carrying 12 random nucleotides. At least 2.5 million CDR3-containing paired-end reads were obtained from each sample. All of the RNA was converted into first-strand cDNA using the Mint cDNA synthesis kit, with a TRBC-specific oligonucleotide serving as the primer. Following uracil-DNA glycosylase treatment, a first 18-cycle PCR with universal primers M1SS and BC2_uni_R was performed on all cDNA. As for the original processing: Each sample was normalized by randomly selecting 1 million high-quality reads, each carrying a distinct molecular identifier. Instead of being binned into consensus sequences, reads with shared molecular identifiers were discarded. CDR3 identification, clonotype clustering and error correction used MiTCR with a Q25 quality threshold and the strictest error-elimination algorithm. A nonparametric unseen species model using Euler transformation provided a lower-bound estimate of total TCR beta diversity. In-frame beta chains were kept once TCRdb had trimmed the public reads at Q25 with fastp and called clones with MiXCR. Identical CDR3 proteins give one entry, which carries the most common genes and DNA. TCRdb's processing, not the authors' own work, is the source of the V and J calls. A total of 650,000 to 700,000 distinct CDR3 sequences appear in this sample, approximately 31% of them only once. 15% of the sample belongs to the ten largest clones.

Broader findings and caveats from the paper: As age increased, observed TCR beta diversity per million T cells dropped in a roughly linear way, and a significant reduction was already evident by age 40. The long-lived group showed more naive CD4+ T cells, fewer expanded clones and increased TCR diversity than the aged group, suggesting age selection. The CMV infection status of donors was not known, potentially confounding age-related changes in expanded clonotypes. Because profiling used bulk unsorted PBMCs, naive and antigen-experienced compartments could not be compared conclusively. Total diversity estimates from one million sequenced T cells were considered lower bounds and underestimates. There was a strong correlation between observed TCR beta diversity and the percentage of naive T cells measured by flow cytometry.

The CDR3 starts with the cysteine, ends with the phenylalanine, and has 15 residues. Here the CDR3 DNA is all that survives: 45 bases in frame from base 1. Trimming costs V 0 bases and J 0 bases, and their ends lie 8 bases apart. Reading the germline V gene gives CDR1 MNHEY and CDR2 SVGAGI. The receptor's source is a woman of 80 years or more in good health. Donor details come from another sample of the same person, matched by shared clones. This chain is built from TRBV6-5 and TRBJ1-1; no D gene call is confident. Specimen: blood. The nucleotides read TGTGCCAGCAGTTACTCACGGGGATTGAACACTGAAGCTTTCTTT. The resulting protein is CASSYSRGLNTEAFF.